This T cell receptor (beta chain) derives from a study of cytomegalovirus exposure and HLA in healthy donors (dated 2017 in TCRdb). Notes on the research overall: According to an earlier analysis of a few hundred of the donors, about 179 million T cells yielded 117 million unique TCR beta sequences and about 300 Gb of sequence data. In a later genetic analysis, genome-wide SNP genotypes for about 55% of the roughly 700 donors were used, and that subset was treated as a discovery cohort. Approximately 310 gigabases of sequencing data and around 90 million unique TCR sequences made up an early release that covered some 640 HLA-typed donors. Of the 350 to 400 genotyped donors, about 84% fell in the genetic ancestry cluster associated with self-reported Caucasian donors. HLA typing included class I and class II loci at four-digit resolution. The study aimed to test whether signatures of past pathogen exposure could be identified by cataloging public T cell receptors. Four or five DR-DQ haplotypes were handled as single units for association and clustering because linkage in the cohort was strong. In addition to the first cohort of several hundred subjects, a separate validation cohort of 120 different subjects was used. All discovery cohort repertoires had been generated on a single sequencing platform. The study used immunosequencing to profile the T cell repertoires of approximately 640 subjects and linked those repertoires to cytomegalovirus serostatus. High-throughput TCR immunosequencing, statistical association of individual TCRs with disease status, and machine learning were combined to predict cytomegalovirus infection status. Typing coverage varied by locus: roughly 620-630 donors for A, B, C, DRB1 and DQB1; approximately 500 for DQA1; about 590 for DPA1; under 490 for DPB1. A later analysis re-examined previously published TCR beta repertoires from more than 600 donors and added high-resolution HLA genotyping to investigate patterns of TCR occurrence. Across 300 to 500 genotyped donors of the cohort, an average of about 220,000 unique TCR beta nucleotide sequences per donor were sequenced, and approximately 17% of those sequences were non-productive. Rather than drawing on any new phenotypic data, the later analysis identified candidate immune exposures from TCR beta sequences and the way those sequences occurred across donors. In an earlier analysis of a few hundred of the donors, high-throughput TCR beta sequencing was used to judge whether each TCR beta V gene segment behaved as functional or pseudogenic. Alongside the repertoire data, information on donor age, sex, ethnicity and CMV serostatus was compiled.

This clone was seen a few times. Which antigen it targets is not known. Per-base qualities were not stored, and no clone one base away is much larger. Including cysteine and phenylalanine, the CDR3 has 13 amino acids. CDR3 DNA is the only sequence kept; it has 39 bases, read in frame from the first base. V and J are truncated by 6 bases and 2 bases respectively, leaving an intervening sequence of 11 bases. The germline V gene (reference sequence) yields MNHNY for CDR1 and SVGAGI for CDR2. The research as a whole found: According to a later analysis, parvovirus B19, influenza, CMV and Epstein-Barr virus appeared linked to several top co-occurrence clusters. A cluster of highly shared sequence variants was judged likely to represent a technical artifact of the sequencing pipeline. Sequencing depth was assumed to be roughly uniform across donors in the presence/absence analyses, though that assumption may not hold. Three of the identified cytomegalovirus-associated TCR beta chains were confirmed in vitro to be specific for cytomegalovirus antigens. A later genetic analysis associated a missense DCLRE1C variant with V-gene and J-gene trimming of TCR beta chains, and an independent cohort replicated the association. In a later analysis, HLA-associated TCR beta chains were found to be more clonally expanded and to have lower generation probabilities than equally common non-associated chains. In an earlier analysis of some 500 of the donors, most TCR beta V segments were observed in productive rearrangements about 87% or about 30% of the time, broadly matching IMGT annotations. In a later analysis, 16,951 TCR beta sequences were associated with specific HLA alleles at a false discovery rate of 0.05. When HLA alleles, especially DR and DQ, strongly co-occurred, attributing TCR associations to individual alleles was difficult. A later analysis found that most CMV-associated TCR beta chains appeared HLA-restricted, with HLA associations seemingly driven largely by CMV exposure. While some public TCRs were present in many individuals, most TCR sequences turned up only very rarely across donors. Because counts were too low, seventeen rarely observed V segments, including chromosome 9 orphons, were excluded from the earlier analysis of 587 of the donors. In both the original and validation cohorts, the classifier was reported to diagnose cytomegalovirus status with high specificity and sensitivity. According to the authors, the approach could potentially be generalized to other disease states and immunological phenotypes. For the cohort, immune exposure information was limited to CMV serostatus. Because some donors lacked HLA typing at each locus, the association tests relied only on the typed subset. A total of about 180 TCR beta chains were listed by the study as associated with cytomegalovirus. According to a later genetic analysis, donors in an Asian-associated ancestry cluster had fewer N-insertions in productive TCRs than the approximately 670-donor mean. Because the 87-base-pair reads could not distinguish some IMGT-functional V segments, including TRBV6-2 and TRBV6-3, those segments were excluded. In a later analysis, TCR association rates were found to vary across HLA loci, with the most associated TCRs seen for DRB1 alleles and the fewest for HLA-C alleles. In this cohort, only TCR beta chains were sequenced, and detectable features were limited by the absence of alpha or paired-chain data. Linkage disequilibrium might explain the correlated functional status among segregating V segments, but an unknown experimental factor could not be ruled out. A further reported finding was that TCR beta sequences accurately predicted the HLA-A and HLA-B alleles for most subjects in the first cohort.

Receptor libraries were prepared by the immunoSEQ multiplex PCR assay. For the multiplex PCR, a mixture combining 60 forward primers for TCR Vbeta segments and 13 reverse primers for TCR Jbeta segments was used. A multiplex PCR assay on genomic DNA amplified the CDR3 region of rearranged TCR beta genes. Amplified TCR beta libraries were sequenced as 87-base-pair reads on the Illumina HiSeq System. Under the source paper's analysis protocol: A later analysis tallied 75 million to 85 million unique TCR beta chains across the 650 to 750 repertoires, and approximately 9.9 million of those chains were shared by two or more donors. To remove PCR and sequencing errors, raw reads were error-corrected and collapsed into unique sequences using a nearest-neighbor algorithm that merged closely related sequences. Alignment of CDR3 sequences to IMGT reference sequences was used to assign V, D and J gene segments. For a sequence to be retained, a match of at least six nucleotides to both a V gene segment and a J gene segment was required. A rearrangement counted as productive if the CDR3 had no stop codons and remained in frame with V and J, and every other rearrangement counted as non-productive. CDR3 was defined by IMGT convention, running from the second conserved V-encoded cysteine to the conserved J-encoded phenylalanine. The earlier analysis of more than 450 of the donors excluded sequences that lacked an unambiguous match to a single V gene segment. In an earlier analysis of 587 of the donors, V segments were called functional above 56.7% productive rearrangements and were called segregating when the between-donor standard deviation exceeded 5%. A statistical classification framework was built to diagnose cytomegalovirus status from the catalog of TCR beta chain sequences. A later analysis assigned V and J genes by comparing TCR nucleotide sequences with IMGT/GENE-DB human TR gene sequences. Using the TCRdist pipeline, a later analysis assigned CDR3 sequences along with most-parsimonious VDJ recombination scenarios. A later analysis defined each TCR beta chain by its CDR3 amino acid sequence plus V-gene family, and excluded reads lacking a unique V-gene family. As a way to deal with suspected cross-contamination and a sequencing artifact, a later analysis dropped nearly 600 nucleotide sequences that were highly shared and had low generation probability. In a later analysis, a clonal expansion index was calculated for each public chain from normalized within-repertoire ranks of inferred template counts. In a later analysis, generation probabilities were computed with a VDJ recombination model fitted to out-of-frame rearrangements, and the resulting probabilities were checked against IGoR. In a later analysis, TCR-TCR, TCR-HLA and TCR-CMV co-occurrence was scored with hypergeometric tests, and a repertoire-size bias correction was applied to TCR pairs. In a later analysis, false discovery rates were estimated by permuting HLA or CMV assignments 20 times. In a later analysis, co-occurring TCRs were grouped with DBSCAN, and TCRdist sequence similarity was added when clustering was performed within HLA-allele-positive subsets. Repertoires with fewer than 30,000 or more than 120,000 public chains were left out of co-occurrence clustering, as were a few repertoires with anomalous nucleotide sharing. TCRdb mirrors the immuneACCESS table, restricted to in-frame sequences. Some clones are absent from its copies; in checked studies, under half trace to an unresolved V gene, and the reason for the others is unknown. V, J and clone size reflect that table, while D and trimming were determined from the DNA. This sample comprises more than 90,000 clones, approximately 83% of them detected only once. The ten largest clonotypes hold about 4% of the sample.

The cohort consisted of more than 650 healthy bone marrow donors. At the time of sampling, every cohort member was nominally healthy, though immune exposures that went unrecorded were likely present. The donor was CMV seronegative and belonged to the group of several hundred seronegative cohort members. Each donor provided a peripheral blood sample, and peripheral blood mononuclear cells were used for TCR beta sequencing. Genomic DNA extraction from the blood cell samples was performed with the Qiagen DNeasy Blood Extraction Kit. This sequence originates from a man aged 45-65 years in good health and CMV-seronegative. The source material was PBMCs. Rearrangement joined TRBV6-6 to TRBJ2-7, with TRBD2 perhaps the D gene, on 6 matching bases. The CDR3 is CASREGVAYEQYF. The bases are TGTGCCAGCAGGGAGGGAGTGGCCTACGAGCAGTACTTC.